What follows describes a single TCR beta chain. This sample was included in a study of blood T cell repertoires in COVID-19. Across the study: The United States, Italy and Spain were the sources of the acute and convalescent COVID-19 samples.

V was pared by 5 bases and J by 5 bases, with 15 bases between. This CDR3 spans 14 amino acids. Germline V gives CDR1 MNHEY, CDR2 SVGAGI. The method was immunoSEQ multiplex PCR; TCRdb's version includes in-frame clones alone and lacks a portion of them. The top ten clones hold about 5.1% of a sample with around 230,000 clones, 85% of them seen once. Patients of the Seattle cohort, enrolled during active infection, were followed longitudinally. This sequence joins TRBV6-5 and TRBJ2-5; a weak D match, TRBD1 (6 bases). The sequenced sample consisted of peripheral blood. The TCR comes from a man aged 50-60 years with COVID-19, enrolled during active disease. The CDR3 is CASSPVSGVETQYF. CDR3 sequence (DNA): TGTGCCAGCAGTCCAGTGTCAGGGGTGGAGACCCAGTACTTC.